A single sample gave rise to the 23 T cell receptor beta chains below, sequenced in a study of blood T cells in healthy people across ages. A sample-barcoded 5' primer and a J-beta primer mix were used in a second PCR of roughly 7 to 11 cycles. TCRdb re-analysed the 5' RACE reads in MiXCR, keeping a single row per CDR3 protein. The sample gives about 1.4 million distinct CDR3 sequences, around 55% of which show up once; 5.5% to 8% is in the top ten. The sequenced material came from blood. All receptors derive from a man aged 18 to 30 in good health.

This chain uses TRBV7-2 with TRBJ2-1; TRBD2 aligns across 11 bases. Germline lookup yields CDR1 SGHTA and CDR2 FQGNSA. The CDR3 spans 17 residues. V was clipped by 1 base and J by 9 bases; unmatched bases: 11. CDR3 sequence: CASSLVGTSGGLGEQFF. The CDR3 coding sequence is TGTGCCAGCAGCTTAGTGGGTACTAGCGGGGGACTAGGTGAGCAGTTCTTC.

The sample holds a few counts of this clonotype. The chain's CDR3 is CASSWGMTAGIYEQYF. CDR3 nucleotides: TGTGCCAGCAGCTGGGGTATGACAGCCGGGATCTACGAGCAGTACTTC. This rearrangement joins TRBV5-6 to TRBJ2-7; D possibly uses TRBD1 or TRBD2 (5 bases each). CDR1 is SGHDT, CDR2 YYEEEE, per germline. Trimming left V 3 bases short and J 3 bases short, with 19 bases between. The CDR3 is 16 amino acids.

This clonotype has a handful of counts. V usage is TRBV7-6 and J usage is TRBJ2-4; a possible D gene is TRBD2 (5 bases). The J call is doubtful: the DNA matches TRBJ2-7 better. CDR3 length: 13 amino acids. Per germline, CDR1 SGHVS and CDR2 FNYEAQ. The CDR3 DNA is TGTGCCAGCAGCTTAGAGCAGGCGGGCGAGCAGTACTTC. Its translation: CASSLEQAGEQYF.

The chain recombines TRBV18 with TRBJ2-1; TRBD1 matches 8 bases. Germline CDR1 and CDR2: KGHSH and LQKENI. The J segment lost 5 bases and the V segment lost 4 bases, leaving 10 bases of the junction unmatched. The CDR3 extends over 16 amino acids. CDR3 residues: CASSLDLQGAHNEQFF. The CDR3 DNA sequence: TGTGCCAGCTCACTGGACCTTCAGGGGGCCCACAATGAGCAGTTCTTC.

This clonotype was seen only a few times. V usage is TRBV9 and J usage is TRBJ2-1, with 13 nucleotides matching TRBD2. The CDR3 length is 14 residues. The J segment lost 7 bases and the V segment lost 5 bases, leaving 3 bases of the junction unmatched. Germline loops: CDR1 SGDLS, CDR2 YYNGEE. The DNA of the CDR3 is TGTGCCAGCAGGGGGACTAGCGGGAATAATGAGCAGTTCTTC. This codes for CASRGTSGNNEQFF.

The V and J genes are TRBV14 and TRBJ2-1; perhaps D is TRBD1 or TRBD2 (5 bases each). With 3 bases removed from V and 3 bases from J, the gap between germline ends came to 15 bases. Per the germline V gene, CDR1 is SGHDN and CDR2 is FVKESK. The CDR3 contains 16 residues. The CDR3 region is CASSHRDVRFYNEQFF. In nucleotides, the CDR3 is TGTGCCAGCAGCCATCGGGACGTACGTTTCTACAATGAGCAGTTCTTC.

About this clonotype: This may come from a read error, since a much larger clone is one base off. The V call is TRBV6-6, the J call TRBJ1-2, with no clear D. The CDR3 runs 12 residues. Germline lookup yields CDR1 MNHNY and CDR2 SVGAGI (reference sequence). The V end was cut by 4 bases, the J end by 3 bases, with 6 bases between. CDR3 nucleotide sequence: TGTGCCAGCAGTTCGGGCCACTATGGCTACACCTTC. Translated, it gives CASSSGHYGYTF.

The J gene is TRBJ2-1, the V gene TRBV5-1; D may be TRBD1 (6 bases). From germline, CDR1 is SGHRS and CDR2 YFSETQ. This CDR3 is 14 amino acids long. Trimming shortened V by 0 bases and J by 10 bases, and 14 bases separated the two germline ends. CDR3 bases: TGCGCCAGCAGCTTGGGCCCCTACAGGGACGAGCAGTTCTTC. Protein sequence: CASSLGPYRDEQFF.

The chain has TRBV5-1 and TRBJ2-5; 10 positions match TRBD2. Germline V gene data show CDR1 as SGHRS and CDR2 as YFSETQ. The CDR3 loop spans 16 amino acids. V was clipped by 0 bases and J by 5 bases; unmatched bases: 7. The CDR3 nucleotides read TGCGCCAGCAGCTTGGAAGGAGTGACTAGCGGGGAGACCCAGTACTTC. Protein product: CASSLEGVTSGETQYF.

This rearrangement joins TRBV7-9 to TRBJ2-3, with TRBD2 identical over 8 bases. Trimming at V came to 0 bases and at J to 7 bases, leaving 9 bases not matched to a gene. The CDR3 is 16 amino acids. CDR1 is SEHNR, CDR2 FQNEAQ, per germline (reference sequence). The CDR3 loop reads CASSLAGTRVGNTQYF. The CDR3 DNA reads TGTGCCAGCAGCTTAGCCGGGACTAGGGTTGGGAATACGCAGTATTTT.

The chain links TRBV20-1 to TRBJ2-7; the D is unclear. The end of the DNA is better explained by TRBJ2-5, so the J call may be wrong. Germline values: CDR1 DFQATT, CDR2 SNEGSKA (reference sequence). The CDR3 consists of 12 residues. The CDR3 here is CSGFGERETQYF. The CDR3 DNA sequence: TGCAGTGGTTTCGGCGAGAGAGAGACCCAGTACTTC.

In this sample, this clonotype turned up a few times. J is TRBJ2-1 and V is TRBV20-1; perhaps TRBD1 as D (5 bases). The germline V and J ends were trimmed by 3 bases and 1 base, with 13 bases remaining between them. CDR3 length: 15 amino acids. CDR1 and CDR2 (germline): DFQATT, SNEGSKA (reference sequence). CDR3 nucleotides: TGCAGTGCTAGTGTGGCAGGGCCTTCCTACAATGAGCAGTTCTTC. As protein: CSASVAGPSYNEQFF.

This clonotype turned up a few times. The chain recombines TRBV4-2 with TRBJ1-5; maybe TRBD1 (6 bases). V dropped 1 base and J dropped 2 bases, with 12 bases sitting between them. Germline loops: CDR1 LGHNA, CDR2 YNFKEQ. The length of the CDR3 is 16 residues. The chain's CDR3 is CASSQVGGPGNQPQHF. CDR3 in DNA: TGTGCCAGCAGCCAAGTGGGGGGCCCGGGCAATCAGCCCCAGCATTTT.

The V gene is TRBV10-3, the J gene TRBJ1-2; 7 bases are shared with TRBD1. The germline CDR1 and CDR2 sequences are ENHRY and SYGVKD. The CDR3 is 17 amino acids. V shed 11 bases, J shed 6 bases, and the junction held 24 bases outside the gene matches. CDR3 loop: CAVLSQGRTGPFDGYTF. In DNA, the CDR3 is TGTGCCGTCTTATCCCAAGGGCGGACAGGCCCTTTCGATGGCTACACCTTC.

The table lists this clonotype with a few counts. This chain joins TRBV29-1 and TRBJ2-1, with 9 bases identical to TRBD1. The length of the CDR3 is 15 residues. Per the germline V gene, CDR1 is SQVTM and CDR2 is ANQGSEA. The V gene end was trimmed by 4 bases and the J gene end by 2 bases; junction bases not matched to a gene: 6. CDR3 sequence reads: CSVASGTGTYNEQFF. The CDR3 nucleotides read TGCAGCGTTGCCTCCGGGACAGGGACCTACAATGAGCAGTTCTTC.

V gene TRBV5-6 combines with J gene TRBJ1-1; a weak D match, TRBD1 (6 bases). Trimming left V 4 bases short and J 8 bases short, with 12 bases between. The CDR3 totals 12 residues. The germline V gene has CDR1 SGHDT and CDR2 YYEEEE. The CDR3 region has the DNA TGTGCCAGCAGCAGGGACACAAGAGAAGCTTTCTTT. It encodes CASSRDTREAFF.

The CDR3 is CASSLTVLRGEPLKFF. The CDR3 nucleotides are TGTGCCAGCAGCCTTACCGTCCTGCGGGGGGAACCCCTTAAGTTCTTC. The chain links TRBV27 to TRBJ2-1; 8 bases fit TRBD2. Germline V lookup: CDR1 MNHEY, CDR2 SMNVEV (reference sequence). The CDR3 contains 16 residues. V lost 6 bases to trimming and J lost 14 bases; unmatched junction nucleotides: 21.

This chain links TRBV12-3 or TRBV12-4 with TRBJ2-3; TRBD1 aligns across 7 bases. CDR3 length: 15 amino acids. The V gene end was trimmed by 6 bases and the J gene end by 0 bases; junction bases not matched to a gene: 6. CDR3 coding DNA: TGTGCCAGCAGATTGACAGGGTCTAGCACAGATACGCAGTATTTT. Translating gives CASRLTGSSTDTQYF.

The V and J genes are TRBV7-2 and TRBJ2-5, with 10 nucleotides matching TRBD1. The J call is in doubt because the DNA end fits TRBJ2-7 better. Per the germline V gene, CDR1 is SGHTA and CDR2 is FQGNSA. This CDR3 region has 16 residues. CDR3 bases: TGTGCCAGCAGCTTAGAATCGGGACAGGGGTTTGGCGAGCAGTACTTC. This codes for CASSLESGQGFGEQYF.

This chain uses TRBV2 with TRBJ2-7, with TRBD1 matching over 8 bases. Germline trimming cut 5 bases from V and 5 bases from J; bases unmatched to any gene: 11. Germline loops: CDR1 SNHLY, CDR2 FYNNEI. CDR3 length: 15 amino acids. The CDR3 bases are TGTGCCAGCAGTTACCGGGACAGGTTCCCCCACGAGCAGTACTTC. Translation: CASSYRDRFPHEQYF.

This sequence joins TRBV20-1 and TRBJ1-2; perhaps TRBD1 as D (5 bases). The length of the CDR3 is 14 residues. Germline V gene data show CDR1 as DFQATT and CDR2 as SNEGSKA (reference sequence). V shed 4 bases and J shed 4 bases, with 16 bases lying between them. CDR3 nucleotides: TGCAGTGCTATCCGGGGCAGGGAGGTCTATGGCTACACCTTC. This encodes CSAIRGREVYGYTF.

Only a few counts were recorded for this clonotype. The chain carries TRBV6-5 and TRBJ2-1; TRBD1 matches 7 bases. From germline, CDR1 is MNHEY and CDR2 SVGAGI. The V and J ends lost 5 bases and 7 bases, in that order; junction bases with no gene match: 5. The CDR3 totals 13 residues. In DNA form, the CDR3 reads TGTGCCAGCAGTACAGGGGCCCCAAATGAGCAGTTCTTC. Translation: CASSTGAPNEQFF.

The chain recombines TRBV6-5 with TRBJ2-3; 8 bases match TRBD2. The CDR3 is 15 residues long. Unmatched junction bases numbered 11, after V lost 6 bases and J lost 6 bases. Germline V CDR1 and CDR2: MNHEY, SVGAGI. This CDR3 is CASSALRGGGDTQYF. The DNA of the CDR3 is TGTGCCAGCAGCGCGCTTCGGGGGGGCGGGGATACGCAGTATTTT.